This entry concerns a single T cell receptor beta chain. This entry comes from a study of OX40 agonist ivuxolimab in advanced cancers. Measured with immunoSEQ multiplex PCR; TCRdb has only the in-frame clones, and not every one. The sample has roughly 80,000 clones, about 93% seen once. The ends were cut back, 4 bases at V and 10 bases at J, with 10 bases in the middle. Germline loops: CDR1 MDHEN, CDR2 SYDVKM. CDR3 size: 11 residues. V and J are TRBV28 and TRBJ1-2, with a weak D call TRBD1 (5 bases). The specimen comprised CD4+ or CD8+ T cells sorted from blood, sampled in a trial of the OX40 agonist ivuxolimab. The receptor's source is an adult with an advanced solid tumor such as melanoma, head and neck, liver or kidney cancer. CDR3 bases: TGTGCCAGCAGTTCGGGACTCATCTACACCTTC. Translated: CASSSGLIYTF.